This T cell receptor (beta chain) was profiled in a study of blood T cell repertoires in COVID-19 (dated by TCRdb to the early 2020s). Regarding the complete study: Samples covering the acute and convalescent phases of COVID-19 were provided by collaborators in the United States, Italy and Spain. The prospective study material was composed of cDNA or gDNA derived from T cells, B-cell-depleted T cells, or PBMCs. Deeply sampled blood TCRbeta repertoires from subjects exposed to, actively infected with, or recovered from COVID-19 were included in the dataset. The repertoires were released in a freely available public database intended as a resource for research on the immune response to SARS-CoV-2. The samples were drawn from two sources: the first 160 participants of the ongoing ImmuneRACE study, and fewer than 1,500 subjects contributed by 6 global collaborators. The sample metadata nearly always contained a de-identified subject ID, COVID-19 status, age in years and sex. Where available, HLA class I and class II types were taken from metadata supplied by the sample provider and were not determined by assay-based typing. Broad study findings and their caveats: Clinical and demographic metadata were provided uncurated, with the amount varying by source and participant.

From its cysteine to its phenylalanine, the CDR3 spans 15 amino acids. Of the read, only the CDR3 DNA is kept; its 45 bases are in frame from base 1. The germline V and J ends show losses of 4 bases and 5 bases respectively, and no gene match explains 5 bases of the junction. Per the germline V gene (reference sequence), MNHNY is the CDR1 and SVGAGI is the CDR2. The immunoSEQ Assay, a bias-controlled multiplex PCR, was used to amplify TCRbeta CDR3 regions from genomic DNA. Per the authors' processing: Nucleated cell counts per sample were estimated from amplification of reference gene primers within the assay. Sequence reads were collapsed and filtered to measure the absolute abundance of every unique TCRbeta CDR3 rearrangement. For each sample, productive Simpson clonality was calculated as the square root of Simpson's diversity index over productive rearrangements. Not all clones reach the TCRdb copy of this immuneACCESS table, which keeps in-frame sequences only. Checked studies attribute under half of the gap to unresolved V genes and leave the rest unexplained. V and J calls plus clone size are reproduced from that table; the DNA served to infer D and trimming. The sample table holds roughly 30,000 clones, of which less than 80% were seen once. The ten largest clones take up around 21% of the sample.

A word on this clone: No cognate antigen has been identified for it. No quality values exist for individual bases; no much larger clone is one base distant.

Collaborating institutions collected whole blood in K2EDTA tubes following their own protocols. For TCRbeta analysis, collaborators shipped samples as frozen whole blood, isolated PBMCs, or DNA extracted from either of those sample types. This clonotype was sampled from a boy aged 2-15 years with active or convalescent COVID-19. Sequencing input: peripheral blood. Here the chain combines TRBV6-6 and TRBJ2-2, with 9 middle bases fitting TRBD1. The nucleotides read TGTGCCAGCAGTTCCCGGGACAGGGTTACCGGGGAGCTGTTTTTT. It translates to CASSSRDRVTGELFF.